One sample yielded the 22 T cell receptor beta chains listed below, sequenced in a study of CD8 T cells in Susac syndrome. An amount of RNA that ranged from roughly 0.45 to 1 ug was reverse transcribed with random hexamers. One entry per CDR3 protein results from TCRdb running MiXCR on the immunoSEQ multiplex PCR reads. Of 250,000 to 350,000 distinct CDR3 sequences in the sample, under 95% were seen once. The sequencing sample was made of CD4+ T cells from PBMCs. These receptors all come from a human donor with multiple sclerosis.

The chain is built from TRBV12-3 or TRBV12-4 and TRBJ2-7; a weak D match, TRBD1 (5 bases). The CDR3 has 13 residues. The V gene lost 5 bases and the J gene lost 6 bases, with 14 bases spanning the gap. The CDR3 sequence is CASSLGQGSEQYF. The DNA for the CDR3 is TGTGCCAGCAGTCTCGGACAAGGGTCCGAGCAGTACTTC.

V is TRBV2 and J is TRBJ2-1; 11 bases line up with TRBD2. The trim removed 5 bases at V and 4 bases at J, leaving 7 bases unmatched. CDR3 length equals 16 residues. Germline CDR1 and CDR2: SNHLY and FYNNEI. As DNA, the CDR3 is TGTGCCAGCAGTCTCGATCGACTAGCGGGGTACAATGAGCAGTTCTTC. It translates to CASSLDRLAGYNEQFF.

The chain joins TRBV29-1 to TRBJ1-1, with a possible D match to TRBD1 (5 bases). CDR3 size: 13 residues. Germline CDR1 reads SQVTM; CDR2 reads ANQGSEA. V was cut by 7 bases and J by 3 bases, with 15 bases left in between. CDR3 DNA: TGCAGCGCGGACGGGGGACGCGACACTGAAGCTTTCTTT. Its protein product is CSADGGRDTEAFF.

The chain is built from TRBV2 and TRBJ1-5, with TRBD1 matching over 7 bases. Germline assignment: CDR1 SNHLY and CDR2 FYNNEI. J lost 2 bases, V lost 6 bases, and 10 bases had no gene match. This CDR3 is 16 amino acids long. The CDR3 region has the DNA TGTGCCAGCAGGGGGTTCGGGACAGACCGCAATCAGCCCCAGCATTTT. This translates into CASRGFGTDRNQPQHF.

The chain has TRBV2 and TRBJ2-5, with 7 bases identical to TRBD2. Trimming took 8 bases from V and 4 from J; bases not matched to a gene: 10. This CDR3 is built from 14 residues. Germline CDR1 SNHLY, CDR2 FYNNEI. The CDR3 bases are TGTGCCAGCGGGAGGGGACCCCTGATAGAGACCCAGTACTTC. Protein: CASGRGPLIETQYF.

This sequence joins TRBV20-1 and TRBJ2-1, with 8 bases lining up with TRBD1. The CDR3 spans 13 residues. Unmatched junction bases numbered 7, after V lost 5 bases and J lost 7 bases. Germline loops: CDR1 DFQATT, CDR2 SNEGSKA (reference sequence). CDR3 DNA sequence: TGCAGTGCTTGGACAGGGCGAGGGAATGAGCAGTTCTTC. Protein sequence: CSAWTGRGNEQFF.

The V call is TRBV14, the J call TRBJ2-1; 8 positions match TRBD2. Germline V gene data show CDR1 as SGHDN and CDR2 as FVKESK. The CDR3 totals 16 residues. V lost 2 bases and J lost 8; bases outside the gene matches: 11. CDR3 residues: CASSQPRGTRTHEQFF. The CDR3 nucleotides are TGTGCCAGCAGCCAACCTCGGGGGACTAGGACTCATGAGCAGTTCTTC. Full variable domain (outside the CDR3, taken from reference TRBV14 and TRBJ2-1): EAGVTQFPSHSVIEKGQTVTLRCDPISGHDNLYWYRRVMGKEIKFLLHFVKESKQDESGMPNNRFLAERTGGTYSTLKVQPAELEDSGVYFCASSQPRGTRTHEQFFGPGTRLTVL.

V is TRBV20-1 and J is TRBJ2-7; D not resolved. This CDR3 spans 14 amino acids. V was cut by 5 bases and J by 1 base, with 15 bases left in between. The germline V gene encodes CDR1 DFQATT and CDR2 SNEGSKA (reference sequence). CDR3 in DNA: TGCAGTGCTGAAGAGCACCTAAATTCCTACGAGCAGTACTTC. Translating gives CSAEEHLNSYEQYF.

The CDR3 loop is CANGGVAGGTGANVLTF. CDR3 nucleotide sequence: TGTGCCAATGGGGGGGTAGCGGGGGGAACCGGGGCCAACGTCCTGACTTTC. This chain joins TRBV30 and TRBJ2-6, with 10 bases fitting TRBD2. Germline V gene data show CDR1 as GTSNPN and CDR2 as SVGIG (reference sequence). The CDR3 has 17 amino acids. Germline trimming cut 8 bases from V and 4 bases from J; bases unmatched to any gene: 14.

The V gene is TRBV3-1, the J gene TRBJ1-3; TRBD1 is a possible D gene (6 bases). V was clipped by 4 bases and J by 8 bases, with 9 bases between them. The CDR3 spans 12 residues. Germline-derived CDR1 and CDR2 are LGHDT and YNNKEL (reference sequence). In nucleotides, the CDR3 is TGTGCCAGCAGCCTAAACAGGGACACCATATATTTT. Its protein is CASSLNRDTIYF.

This clonotype showed up just once. The chain recombines TRBV11-2 with TRBJ2-6, with a weak D call TRBD2 (6 bases). The CDR3 runs to 16 residues. Trimming stripped 3 bases from V and 2 bases from J, with 11 bases between. The germline CDR1 and CDR2 sequences are SGHAT and FQNNGV. Written as DNA, the CDR3 is TGTGCCAGCAGCTTCGTGGGAGGCGCTGGGGCCAACGTCCTGACTTTC. The encoded protein is CASSFVGGAGANVLTF.

The chain has TRBV7-2 and TRBJ2-7, with TRBD1 as a possible D gene (6 bases). V dropped 2 bases and J dropped 5 bases, with 7 bases sitting between them. CDR1 and CDR2 (germline): SGHTA, FQGNSA. This CDR3 contains 12 residues. The CDR3 nucleotides read TGTGCCAGCAGCTTACCAGGGGACGAGCAGTACTTC. This encodes CASSLPGDEQYF.

DNA of the CDR3: TGTGCCTGGAGTCCCAACGGGTACGAGCAGTACTTC. Translating gives CAWSPNGYEQYF. The rearrangement joins TRBV30 to TRBJ2-7; D gene unclear. The V gene's germline CDR1 is GTSNPN and CDR2 SVGIG (reference sequence). The CDR3 covers 12 residues. V lost 2 bases and J lost 4, with 9 bases in between.

The chain combines TRBV25-1 with TRBJ2-6, with a tentative D call TRBD1 (6 bases). This CDR3 region has 16 residues. With 4 bases removed from V and 1 base from J, the gap between germline ends came to 11 bases. CDR1 is MGHDK and CDR2 is SYGVNS in the germline V gene. In DNA form, the CDR3 reads TGTGCCAGCAGTGCTCTACAGGGTTCTGGGGCCAACGTCCTGACTTTC. This encodes CASSALQGSGANVLTF. Supplemented by reference TRBV25-1 and TRBJ2-6, the full variable domain reads EADIYQTPRYLVIGTGKKITLECSQTMGHDKMYWYQQDPGMELHLIHYSYGVNSTEKGDLSSESTVSRIRTEHFPLTLESARPSHTSQYLCASSALQGSGANVLTFGAGSRLTVL.

The V gene is TRBV20-1, the J gene TRBJ1-1; 9 bases map to TRBD1. This CDR3 spans 15 amino acids. Losses at the gene ends were 1 base for V and 0 bases for J; bases not matched to a gene: 3. Germline values: CDR1 DFQATT, CDR2 SNEGSKA (reference sequence). CDR3 sequence: CSARVGTGMNTEAFF. The CDR3 DNA follows: TGCAGTGCTAGAGTGGGGACAGGGATGAACACTGAAGCTTTCTTT.

The DNA of the CDR3 is TGTGCCAGCAGCTTAAGGCGGGTCTCCTACAATGAGCAGTTCTTC. As protein: CASSLRRVSYNEQFF. The chain links TRBV7-8 to TRBJ2-1, with TRBD2 as a possible D gene (5 bases). V was pared by 2 bases and J by 0 bases, with 8 bases between. Germline CDR1 and CDR2: SGHVS and FQNEAQ. This CDR3 is 15 amino acids long.

This clonotype was recorded a few times. The V call is TRBV2, the J call TRBJ2-7, with TRBD2 identical over 7 bases. V lost 2 bases and J lost 6; bases outside the gene matches: 4. CDR3 length equals 13 residues. Per germline, CDR1 SNHLY and CDR2 FYNNEI. This CDR3 reads CASSEIREGEQYF. In DNA form, the CDR3 reads TGTGCCAGCAGTGAAATCAGGGAGGGCGAGCAGTACTTC.

This clonotype was observed once. Compared with germline, one end of the junction differs, possibly owing to a read error. CDR3 residues: CTSSSNNEQFF. The CDR3 nucleotides are TGCACCAGCAGCTCCAACAATGAGCAGTTCTTC. V usage is TRBV5-1 and J usage is TRBJ2-1, with D unresolved. Germline lookup yields CDR1 SGHRS and CDR2 YFSETQ. CDR3 length equals 11 residues.

The chain employs TRBV19 and TRBJ2-3, with 8 bases matching TRBD2. Trimming cost V 6 bases and J 4 bases; bases outside gene matches: 15. The CDR3 consists of 17 residues. Germline CDR1 LNHDA, CDR2 SQIVND (reference sequence). The CDR3, as DNA: TGTGCCAGTAGCCGCTCGGCCAGCGGGGGTAGTGCAGATACGCAGTATTTT. Translating gives CASSRSASGGSADTQYF.

The V gene is TRBV28, the J gene TRBJ1-5; D is perhaps TRBD1 (6 bases). The V end was cut by 6 bases, the J end by 4 bases, with 16 bases between. This CDR3 comprises 15 residues. Germline V gene data show CDR1 as MDHEN and CDR2 as SYDVKM. CDR3 sequence: CASSLWTDGNQPQHF. CDR3 in DNA: TGTGCCAGCAGCCTATGGACAGATGGAAATCAGCCCCAGCATTTT.

The gene calls are TRBV5-1 and TRBJ2-1; D may be TRBD1 or TRBD2 (5 bases each). The CDR3 spans 14 residues. Germline CDR1 and CDR2: SGHRS and YFSETQ. V gave up 1 base and J gave up 9 bases, with 14 bases separating them. Written as DNA, the CDR3 is TGCGCCAGCAGCTTGTCCAGGGCTGGGGGTGAGCAGTTCTTC. This gives the protein CASSLSRAGGEQFF.

This sequence joins TRBV12-3 or TRBV12-4 and TRBJ2-3, with 13 nucleotides matching TRBD2. CDR3 length equals 16 residues. With 6 bases clipped from V and 3 bases from J, the junction kept 6 bases outside the gene matches. This CDR3 is CASSRTSGGQTDTQYF. CDR3 nucleotide sequence: TGTGCCAGCAGCCGGACTAGCGGGGGCCAGACAGATACGCAGTATTTT.